A single sample gave rise to the 32 T cell receptor beta chains below, sequenced in a study of regulatory and conventional T cells in RAG deficiency (dated by TCRdb to the late 2010s). Receptor amplification or capture employed the immunoSEQ multiplex PCR assay. TCRdb took over this immuneACCESS table, retaining in-frame rearrangements with V and J assigned. Such tables are incomplete; in checked studies, under half of the missing clones stem from an unresolved V gene, and the remainder is unexplained. The sample table records tens of thousands of clones; 90% to 95% of these occur just once. The top ten clones comprise under 0.85% of the sample. Regulatory T cells were purified from blood as CD4+CD25-high CD127-low cells before genomic DNA extraction. The sample was also reused in another study, on regulatory T cells. The second study, in turn, reports: In the multiplex PCR, 52 forward TRBV primers and 13 reverse TRBJ primers were used, and assay-based and computational corrections were applied for amplification bias.

The sample taken for sequencing was Tregs sorted from blood. Every receptor here comes from a human donor in good health.

The rearrangement joins TRBV9 to TRBJ1-2; unclear D gene. The CDR3 consists of 13 residues. V lost 3 bases to trimming and J lost 4 bases, with 10 bases between them. From germline, CDR1 is SGDLS and CDR2 YYNGEE. CDR3 residues: CASSAITAYGYTF. CDR3 nucleotides: TGTGCCAGCAGCGCGATTACAGCCTATGGCTACACCTTC.

V and J are TRBV7-9 and TRBJ2-2; 7 nucleotides agree with TRBD1. V dropped 7 bases and J dropped 1; count of bases not matched to a gene: 9. CDR1 and CDR2 (germline): SEHNR, FQNEAQ (reference sequence). This CDR3 comprises 16 residues. CDR3: CASTIYRDRNTGELFF. CDR3 coding DNA: TGTGCCAGCACCATTTACCGGGACAGGAACACCGGGGAGCTGTTTTTT.

This clone was seen only once. V usage is TRBV2 and J usage is TRBJ1-2; 7 nucleotides match TRBD1. The junction had 8 bases not matched to a gene; V was cut back by 5 bases and J by 5 bases. The germline V gene has CDR1 SNHLY and CDR2 FYNNEI. This CDR3 region has 14 residues. This CDR3 is CASSRPDRSYGYTF. The CDR3 nucleotides read TGTGCCAGCAGTCGCCCGGACAGGTCGTATGGCTACACCTTC.

The chain employs TRBV7-3 and TRBJ2-1; D may be TRBD1 (6 bases). The CDR3 is 18 residues long. V was pared by 1 base and J by 4 bases, with 20 bases between. Germline loops: CDR1 SGHTA, CDR2 FQGTGA. This CDR3 reads CASSLMGSGAGVYNEQFF. The CDR3 nucleotides are TGTGCCAGCAGCTTAATGGGCTCAGGGGCAGGGGTGTACAATGAGCAGTTCTTC.

This chain links TRBV6-1 with TRBJ1-1, with 11 bases fitting TRBD1. V was clipped by 2 bases and J by 11 bases; unmatched bases: 10. The CDR3 consists of 15 residues. The germline V gene encodes CDR1 MNHNS and CDR2 SASEGT. The CDR3 region has the DNA TGTGCCAGCAGTGAACCGGGACAGGGGGGGAGGATTGCTTTCTTT. As protein: CASSEPGQGGRIAFF.

This rearrangement joins TRBV19 to TRBJ1-1; no clear D. Germline CDR1 is LNHDA and CDR2 is SQIVND (reference sequence). The CDR3 runs to 16 residues. Deletions cut 2 bases from V and 2 bases from J, with 15 bases between. DNA of the CDR3: TGTGCCAGTAGTATAACTCTAGGCACAAGCAACACTGAAGCTTTCTTT. It specifies CASSITLGTSNTEAFF.

The chain employs TRBV12-5 and TRBJ2-7, with D tentatively TRBD1 (6 bases). The V end lost 5 bases, the J end lost 4 bases, and 12 bases lay between the germline ends. The CDR3 has 13 residues. Germline values: CDR1 LGHNT, CDR2 FRNRAP. CDR3 residues: CASGTDRRYEQYF. The CDR3 DNA reads as TGTGCTAGTGGTACGGACAGAAGGTACGAGCAGTACTTC. Variable domain in full (rest from reference TRBV12-5 and TRBJ2-7): DARVTQTPRHKVTEMGQEVTMRCQPILGHNTVFWYRQTMMQGLELLAYFRNRAPLDDSGMPKDRFSAEMPDATLATLKIQPSEPRDSAVYFCASGTDRRYEQYFGPGTRLTVT.

In its sample, this clone was seen once. This chain connects TRBV6-1 to TRBJ2-5, with TRBD1 as a possible D gene (7 bases). This CDR3 region has 14 residues. The germline gives CDR1 MNHNS, CDR2 SASEGT. The ends were cut back, 5 bases at V and 2 bases at J, with 12 bases in the middle. The CDR3 protein is CASSTGEAQETQYF. DNA for the CDR3: TGTGCCAGCAGTACAGGGGAGGCTCAAGAGACCCAGTACTTC.

The chain couples TRBV6-1 to TRBJ2-3, with D tentatively TRBD1 (5 bases). This CDR3 spans 14 amino acids. From germline, CDR1 is MNHNS and CDR2 SASEGT. V dropped 6 bases and J dropped 5 bases, with 15 bases sitting between them. CDR3 loop: CASRTDLIRDTQYF. The CDR3 DNA reads as TGTGCCAGCAGGACAGACCTTATCCGAGATACGCAGTATTTT.

This clone appeared once. The chain has TRBV7-6 and TRBJ2-3, with a possible D match to TRBD1 (6 bases). Germline V gene data show CDR1 as SGHVS and CDR2 as FNYEAQ. CDR3 length equals 14 residues. V was trimmed by 1 base and J by 5 bases, leaving 10 bases between them. The CDR3 region is CASSLVQTGDTQYF. DNA of the CDR3: TGTGCCAGCAGCTTAGTACAGACAGGAGATACGCAGTATTTT.

This chain joins TRBV5-5 and TRBJ2-7; D unresolved. CDR1 is SGHKS and CDR2 is YYEKEE in the germline V gene (reference sequence). The CDR3 loop spans 14 amino acids. Trimming cost V 0 bases and J 0 bases, with 7 bases left between them. This CDR3 reads CASSLDRNSYEQYF. The DNA for the CDR3 is TGTGCCAGCAGCTTGGACAGAAACTCCTACGAGCAGTACTTC.

V is TRBV11-2 and J is TRBJ2-7; D may be TRBD1 (5 bases). CDR1 is SGHAT, CDR2 FQNNGV, per germline. The CDR3 runs to 11 residues. Trimming took off 0 bases at V and 10 bases at J, with 7 bases between the two ends. Here the CDR3 reads CASSLEGVQYF. The CDR3 DNA is TGTGCCAGCAGCTTAGAAGGGGTACAGTACTTC.

V and J are TRBV9 and TRBJ2-6; unclear D gene. Per germline, CDR1 SGDLS and CDR2 YYNGEE. V gave up 0 bases and J gave up 0 bases, with 4 bases separating them. The CDR3 loop spans 15 amino acids. The CDR3 loop is CASSVGISGANVLTF. The CDR3 region has the DNA TGTGCCAGCAGCGTAGGGATCTCTGGGGCCAACGTCCTGACTTTC.

CDR3 region: CASSPGAGGYQETQYF. In DNA, the CDR3 is TGTGCCAGCAGCCCCGGAGCGGGGGGGTACCAAGAGACCCAGTACTTC. The chain combines TRBV7-3 with TRBJ2-5; 10 bases are a match to TRBD2. V was pared by 5 bases and J by 0 bases, with 6 bases of the junction left unmatched. CDR3 size: 16 residues. In germline, CDR1 is SGHTA, CDR2 FQGTGA.

This clone was observed a few times. This chain connects TRBV7-9 to TRBJ1-5, with D hard to call. Trimming shortened V by 3 bases and J by 9 bases, and 12 bases separated the two germline ends. Germline values: CDR1 SEHNR, CDR2 FQNEAQ (reference sequence). The CDR3 is 13 residues long. CDR3 loop: CASSLDPGVPQHF. The CDR3 region has the DNA TGTGCCAGCAGCTTGGACCCGGGTGTGCCCCAGCATTTT. The full variable domain, in which reference TRBV7-9 and TRBJ1-5 provide the parts outside the CDR3, is DTGVSQNPRHKITKRGQNVTFRCDPISEHNRLYWYRQTLGQGPEFLTYFQNEAQLEKSRLLSDRFSAERPKGSFSTLEIQRTEQGDSAMYLCASSLDPGVPQHFGDGTRLSIL.

V gene TRBV6-1 combines with J gene TRBJ1-2, with D tentatively TRBD1 (6 bases). CDR1 is MNHNS, CDR2 SASEGT, per germline. CDR3 size: 13 residues. V was cut by 6 bases and J by 3 bases, with 11 bases left in between. CDR3: CASSADRYYGYTF. In nucleotides, the CDR3 is TGTGCCAGCAGCGCTGACAGGTACTATGGCTACACCTTC.

The chain has TRBV2 and TRBJ2-3; D perhaps matches TRBD2 (6 bases). CDR3 length: 15 amino acids. The germline gives CDR1 SNHLY, CDR2 FYNNEI. The ends were cut back, 3 bases at V and 5 bases at J, with 15 bases in the middle. The CDR3 nucleotides read TGTGCCAGCAGTGACGGGGGAGCGCGTGGAGATACGCAGTATTTT. Translated: CASSDGGARGDTQYF.

The genes are TRBV18 and TRBJ1-3, with no clear D. This CDR3 has 12 residues. Germline CDR1 KGHSH, CDR2 LQKENI. V shed 3 bases and J shed 4 bases, with 4 bases lying between them. CDR3 amino acids: CASSPWGNTIYF. In DNA, the CDR3 is TGTGCCAGCTCACCCTGGGGAAACACCATATATTTT.

This sequence joins TRBV9 and TRBJ1-5, with 7 bases fitting TRBD1. Germline CDR1 and CDR2: SGDLS and YYNGEE. CDR3 length: 15 amino acids. The junction had 10 bases not matched to a gene; V was cut back by 3 bases and J by 7 bases. The CDR3 DNA reads as TGTGCCAGCAGCGCCTCGACAGGGTTGGGACAGCCCCAGCATTTT. Amino acids: CASSASTGLGQPQHF. Together with reference TRBV9 and TRBJ1-5, the CDR3 gives the full variable domain: DSGVTQTPKHLITATGQRVTLRCSPRSGDLSVYWYQQSLDQGLQFLIQYYNGEERAKGNILERFSAQQFPDLHSELNLSSLELGDSALYFCASSASTGLGQPQHFGDGTRLSIL.

The chain is built from TRBV9 and TRBJ1-5; D gene ambiguous. Germline assignment: CDR1 SGDLS and CDR2 YYNGEE. The CDR3 consists of 13 residues. Trimming removed 1 base at V and 5 bases at J, with 7 bases between. The CDR3 region is CASSVSPDQPQHF. The CDR3 bases are TGTGCCAGCAGCGTATCTCCAGATCAGCCCCAGCATTTT.

The J gene is TRBJ2-3, the V gene TRBV13; D may be TRBD1 or TRBD2 (5 bases each). Germline V gives CDR1 PRHDT, CDR2 FYEKMQ (reference sequence). CDR3 length equals 13 residues. V gave up 3 bases and J gave up 12 bases, with 16 bases separating them. This chain's CDR3 is CASSFTHGTRQYF. DNA of the CDR3: TGTGCCAGCAGCTTCACCCACGGGACCCGCCAGTATTTT.

CDR3 nucleotide sequence: TGTGCCACCAGCAGTCAAATAGGGGGGAATGAAAAACTGTTTTTT. It codes for CATSSQIGGNEKLFF. This chain links TRBV15 with TRBJ1-4, with D tentatively TRBD1 (6 bases). This CDR3 comprises 15 residues. CDR1 and CDR2 (germline): LNHNV, YYDKDF (reference sequence). Deletions cut 3 bases from V and 5 bases from J, with 13 bases between. The full variable domain, completed using reference TRBV15 and TRBJ1-4, is DAMVIQNPRYQVTQFGKPVTLSCSQTLNHNVMYWYQQKSSQAPKLLFHYYDKDFNNEADTPDNFQSRRPNTSFCFLDIRSPGLGDTAMYLCATSSQIGGNEKLFFGSGTQLSVL.

This rearrangement joins TRBV5-1 to TRBJ2-1; 9 nucleotides line up with TRBD2. The junction had 8 bases not matched to a gene; V was cut back by 0 bases and J by 7 bases. CDR1 is SGHRS and CDR2 is YFSETQ in the germline V gene. This CDR3 region has 16 residues. Here the CDR3 DNA reads TGCGCCAGCAGCTTGGCCGCGGGGGGGCCCGGGAATGAGCAGTTCTTC. It is translated as CASSLAAGGPGNEQFF.

The V gene is TRBV6-6, the J gene TRBJ1-5, with D unresolved. V was shortened by 5 bases and J by 4 bases, with 15 bases between the two germline ends. The CDR3 is 15 residues long. Germline CDR1 MNHNY, CDR2 SVGAGI (reference sequence). The CDR3, as DNA: TGTGCCAGCAGTCCGGACCCCGGAGGGAATCAGCCCCAGCATTTT. This gives the protein CASSPDPGGNQPQHF.

The chain is built from TRBV7-9 and TRBJ1-3, with 10 bases fitting TRBD1. The trim removed 5 bases at V and 6 bases at J, leaving 4 bases unmatched. The CDR3 loop spans 14 amino acids. Germline V gene lookup returns CDR1 SEHNR and CDR2 FQNEAQ (reference sequence). The CDR3 coding sequence is TGTGCCAGCAGCCGACAGGGGGCCCTAAACACCATATATTTT. This translates into CASSRQGALNTIYF.

The rearrangement links TRBV7-8 to TRBJ1-2, with D possibly matching TRBD1 (6 bases). The germline V gene has CDR1 SGHVS and CDR2 FQNEAQ. This CDR3 has 14 residues. V was shortened by 3 bases and J by 1 base, with 9 bases between the two germline ends. CDR3 nucleotides: TGTGCCAGCAGCTTCAGGGGAAATAACTATGGCTACACCTTC. Translating it yields CASSFRGNNYGYTF.

V usage is TRBV7-3 and J usage is TRBJ1-6, with TRBD1 matching over 7 bases. The CDR3 consists of 16 residues. The V gene's germline CDR1 is SGHTA and CDR2 FQGTGA. V shed 2 bases, J shed 7 bases, and the junction held 8 bases outside the gene matches. CDR3 loop: CASSLVWDRENSPLHF. The CDR3 DNA reads as TGTGCCAGCAGCTTAGTATGGGACAGAGAAAATTCACCCCTCCACTTT.

The chain carries TRBV2 and TRBJ2-3; TRBD2 matches 10 bases. The CDR3 loop spans 14 amino acids. The V gene end was trimmed by 4 bases and the J gene end by 8 bases; junction bases not matched to a gene: 6. Germline V gives CDR1 SNHLY, CDR2 FYNNEI. DNA for the CDR3: TGTGCCAGCAGTGCTAGCGGGGGTGTTGCTACGCAGTATTTT. This sequence encodes CASSASGGVATQYF.

The rearrangement links TRBV11-2 to TRBJ2-7, with D perhaps TRBD1 (6 bases). The germline CDR1 and CDR2 sequences are SGHAT and FQNNGV. The CDR3 consists of 14 residues. V was cut by 2 bases and J by 5 bases, with 13 bases left in between. In nucleotides, the CDR3 is TGTGCCAGCAGCTTAAACAGGGTCCACGACGAGCAGTACTTC. It translates to CASSLNRVHDEQYF.

V is TRBV2 and J is TRBJ1-1, with 7 positions matching TRBD1. The length of the CDR3 is 13 residues. Germline V CDR1 and CDR2: SNHLY, FYNNEI. The V and J ends lost 7 bases and 3 bases, in that order; junction bases with no gene match: 5. The DNA for the CDR3 is TGTGCCAGCATACTAGACAGGGACACTGAAGCTTTCTTT. Protein: CASILDRDTEAFF.

This chain uses TRBV5-1 with TRBJ1-1; 12 bases are shared with TRBD1. V lost 4 bases to trimming and J lost 10 bases; unmatched junction nucleotides: 8. The V gene's germline CDR1 is SGHRS and CDR2 YFSETQ. The CDR3 contains 14 residues. CDR3 residues: CASSPGTGGWRAFF. As DNA, the CDR3 is TGCGCCAGCAGCCCAGGGACAGGGGGCTGGAGAGCTTTCTTT.

The chain uses TRBV7-6 and TRBJ2-3; D is undetermined. Germline CDR1 is SGHVS and CDR2 is FNYEAQ. Trimming cost V 3 bases and J 2 bases, with 9 bases left between them. This CDR3 has 14 amino acids. CDR3 amino acids: CASSLVAFTDTQYF. The CDR3 region has the DNA TGTGCCAGCAGCTTGGTCGCTTTCACAGATACGCAGTATTTT.